These T cell receptor beta chains were read from a single sample in a study of graft-versus-host responses after intestinal transplantation. The repertoire was sequenced with immunoSEQ multiplex PCR; TCRdb's copy has only in-frame clones and lacks some. The sample includes around 26,000 clones, 94% seen only once; the top ten take 0.45% to 0.65%. Sequencing was performed on PBMCs, taken 156 days after intestinal transplant. The receptors were sampled from a human patient who received an intestinal transplant, so some T cells may come from the graft donor. Each CDR3 is given with its conserved first and last residue. A D gene is named only where the DNA matches it firmly. Rows may omit the clone size; those that give it use once, few, many or a size class.

TRBJ2-3 - TRBV9 - TGTGCCAGCAGCGTAGTGGCGGGCACAGATACGCAGTATTTT CASSVVAGTDTQYF
TRBJ2-1 - TRBV19 - TGTGCCAGTAGTATATGGGACCAAGACAATGAGCAGTTCTTC CASSIWDQDNEQFF
TRBJ2-5 - TRBV13 - TGTGCCAGCAGCCACAGGGCGGAGACCCAGTACTTC CASSHRAETQYF
TRBJ2-7 TRBD1 TRBV29-1 - TGCAGCGGACAGGGTTCCTACGAGCAGTACTTC CSGQGSYEQYF
TRBJ1-5 - TRBV6-6 - TGTGCCAGCAGTTACTTACAGGTTACAGGGCCCCAGCATTTT CASSYLQVTGPQHF
TRBJ2-1 - TRBV30 - TGCGGTCAGGTTGACCACAATGAGCAGTTCTTC CGQVDHNEQFF
TRBJ1-5 TRBD1 TRBV6-4 - TGTGCCAGCAGTGCCCTGAAAACAGGGGGCTGTTATCAGCCCCAGCATTTT CASSALKTGGCYQPQHF
TRBJ2-6 - TRBV4-1 - TGCGCCAGCAGCCAACAACATCCCGACTCTGGGGCCAACGTCCTGACTTTC CASSQQHPDSGANVLTF
TRBJ2-3 TRBD2 TRBV28 - TGTGCCAGCAGTTTGGCAGCGGGGGGGTGGGTAGTCACAGATACGCAGTATTTT CASSLAAGGWVVTDTQYF
TRBJ1-1 - TRBV14 few TGTGCCAGCAGCCAAGCAGGGATGAACACTGAAGCTTTCTTT CASSQAGMNTEAFF
TRBJ2-7 - TRBV28 - TGTGCCAGCAGTTTAGGGCTAGGGGGCTCCTACGAGCAGTACTTC CASSLGLGGSYEQYF
TRBJ1-1 - TRBV11-2 - TGTGCCAGCAGCTTTGACATGAACACTGAAGCTTTCTTT CASSFDMNTEAFF
TRBJ2-1 - TRBV27 once TGTGCCAGCAGTTTAACAGGGAATGAGCAGTTCTTC CASSLTGNEQFF
TRBJ1-2 TRBD1 TRBV6-1 - TGTGCCAGCAGTGAACCGGGACAGGGCCCCGGCTACACCTTC CASSEPGQGPGYTF
TRBJ2-2 TRBD2 TRBV15 - TGTGCCACCAGTCCCCATCCCGGGGGGGCCACCGGGGAGCTGTTTTTT CATSPHPGGATGELFF
TRBJ2-7 - TRBV11-3 - TGTGCCAGCAGCTTCGCGAGTCTGGCTCTCGAGCAGTACTTC CASSFASLALEQYF
TRBJ2-1 - TRBV19 - TGTGCCAGTTCCGCCGGGGGGCCCTACAATGAGCAGTTCTTC CASSAGGPYNEQFF
TRBJ2-2 - TRBV10-1 - TGCGCCAGCGCACAGGGTGCCGGGGAGCTGTTTTTT CASAQGAGELFF
TRBJ2-5 TRBD1 TRBV7-2 - TGTGCCAGCAGCTTAGCTCAACAGGGGGGTCAAGAGACCCAGTACTTC CASSLAQQGGQETQYF
TRBJ2-1 TRBD1 TRBV6-5 - TGTGCCAGCAGTTCTCGGACAGGGATCTCCTACAATGAGCAGTTCTTC CASSSRTGISYNEQFF
TRBJ2-1 - TRBV27 - TGTGCCAGCAGTTTATCGATAGGAGGCCCTTTCAATGAGCAGTTCTTC CASSLSIGGPFNEQFF
TRBJ2-7 TRBD2 TRBV29-1 - TGCAGCGTTGCCGGCGGGAGGGGCTACGAGCAGTACTTC CSVAGGRGYEQYF
TRBJ2-3 - TRBV13 - TGTGCCAGCAGCCCGGGTAGCACAGATACGCAGTATTTT CASSPGSTDTQYF
TRBJ2-7 TRBD2 TRBV7-9 - TGTGCCAGCAGCCGTAGCGGGGACGGGAGGGAGCAGTACTTC CASSRSGDGREQYF
TRBJ2-7 TRBD2 TRBV6-6 - TGTGCCAGCAGCATACTAGCGGGGACCTACGAGCAGTACTTC CASSILAGTYEQYF
TRBJ2-2 - TRBV30 - TGTGCCGGTGACAGACTCACCGGGGAGCTGTTTTTT CAGDRLTGELFF
TRBJ2-2 - TRBV19 - TGTGCCAGTCTCTCGGGCCTTGGGCCCGGGGAGCTGTTTTTT CASLSGLGPGELFF
TRBJ1-2 - TRBV15 - TGTGCCACCAGCAGAGATCCAGGGAACTATGGCTACACCTTC CATSRDPGNYGYTF
TRBJ2-1 - TRBV9 - TGTGCCAGCAGCGTCCCCCCGGGAGAGGGCAATGAGCAGTTCTTC CASSVPPGEGNEQFF
TRBJ2-2 TRBD2 TRBV28 - TGTGCCAGCAGTTCCCCGGGACTAGAGGGGGGCACCGGGGAGCTGTTTTTT CASSSPGLEGGTGELFF
TRBJ1-1 TRBD1 TRBV27 few TGTGCCAGCAGTTTCCGCGGCAGGGGACAGAGGATTGAAGCTTTCTTT CASSFRGRGQRIEAFF
TRBJ2-1 TRBD1 TRBV5-6 - TGTGCCAGCAGCCGACAGGGGGTTAGGAGCTCCTACAATGAGCAGTTCTTC CASSRQGVRSSYNEQFF
TRBJ2-3 TRBD2 TRBV2 - TGTGCCAGCAGTGAAAGGTCGCTAGCGGGAGGGCCCTCAGATACGCAGTATTTT CASSERSLAGGPSDTQYF
TRBJ1-1 - TRBV20-1 - TGCAGTGCTAGAAGGGTAGAAGCTTTCTTT CSARRVEAFF
TRBJ2-1 - TRBV12-5 - TGTGCTAGTGGTTTGGTACTTGGCAGACCGACTTACAATGAGCAGTTCTTC CASGLVLGRPTYNEQFF
TRBJ2-1 - TRBV19 once TGTGCCAGTAGTGCGGACCTACGTAATGAGCAGTTCTTC CASSADLRNEQFF
TRBJ2-1 - TRBV11-2 - TGTGCCAGCAGCTACGAGTACAATGAGCAGTTCTTC CASSYEYNEQFF
TRBJ2-7 TRBD2 TRBV9 - TGTGCCAGCAGCGTTGGCGGGACTAGCGGGGGGGTGTTCGGGAACGAGCAGTACTTC CASSVGGTSGGVFGNEQYF
TRBJ2-3 - TRBV19 - TGTGCCAGTAGTATGAGCGGCACAGATACGCAGTATTTT CASSMSGTDTQYF
TRBJ1-1 - TRBV13 - TGTGCCAGCAGCGTGAAGAACACTGAAGCTTTCTTT CASSVKNTEAFF
TRBJ1-1 - TRBV28 - TGTGCCAGCAGTTTCCCGCCGAATGGACGGACGAACACTGAAGCTTTCTTT CASSFPPNGRTNTEAFF
TRBJ2-1 TRBD2 TRBV9 - TGTGCCAGCAGCGTAGGAGGTAGCGGGTACAATGAGCAGTTCTTC CASSVGGSGYNEQFF
TRBJ2-7 - TRBV6-5 - TGTGCCGCTTCCCGAGGAGTCCCCGCCTACGAGCAGTACTTC CAASRGVPAYEQYF
TRBJ1-1 TRBD1 TRBV6-5 - TGTGCCAGCAGTTACTACGGGACAGGGGGCACTGAAGCTTTCTTT CASSYYGTGGTEAFF
TRBJ1-5 - TRBV2 - TGTGCCAGCAGTGAAGCGCTTGGTTGCAATCAGCCCCAGCATTTT CASSEALGCNQPQHF
TRBJ2-7 TRBD1 TRBV7-2 - TGTGCCAGCAGCTCACAGGGACAGGGAGAATACGAGCAGTACTTC CASSSQGQGEYEQYF
TRBJ2-4 TRBD1 TRBV7-2 - TGTGCCAGCAGCGATACTCCAGACAGGGCGAACATTCAGTACTTC CASSDTPDRANIQYF
TRBJ1-1 - TRBV2 - TGTGCCAGCAGTGCCCGGGACGAAGCTTTCTTT CASSARDEAFF
TRBJ1-6 - TRBV4-3 - TGCGCCAGCAGCCTACGGGGGTCCCGTGGTAATTCACCCCTCCACTTT CASSLRGSRGNSPLHF
TRBJ2-6 - TRBV30 - TGTGCCTGGAGGAGCTCTGGGGCCAACGTCCTGACTTTC CAWRSSGANVLTF
TRBJ1-2 - TRBV28 - TGTGCCAGCAGTTTAACGGCAGGGTTCTATGGCTACACCTTC CASSLTAGFYGYTF
TRBJ2-3 - TRBV9 - TGTGCCAGCAGTCGTAGTTCTAGCACAGATACGCAGTATTTT CASSRSSSTDTQYF
TRBJ2-7 - TRBV28 - TGTGCCAGCAGTTTAGGCAGGGTGGGTCCCTACGAGCAGTACTTC CASSLGRVGPYEQYF